The rows below give T cell receptor beta chains drawn from one sample of a study of shared clonotypes between healthy human individuals. Sequencing was performed with immunoSEQ multiplex PCR; in TCRdb, only in-frame clones are kept and a portion is missing. In the table there are millions of clones, about 93% of which are singletons. The material sequenced was naive CD8+ T cells from PBMCs. These receptors came from a man aged 18-30 years in good health. Some clones in this sample may be carry-over from other donors' samples. Each CDR3 is given with its conserved first and last residue. D genes are given only for firm matches. Only part of the rows carry a size: once, few, many, or a class if the clone is expanded.

>.|.|TRBJ2-3|TRBV28
CASSLRLVADLTDTQYF
TGTGCCAGCAGTTTACGCCTGGTGGCGGACTTAACAGATACGCAGTATTTT
>TRBD1|.|TRBJ2-7|TRBV5-1
CASSLWTGTSYEQYF
TGCGCCAGCAGCTTATGGACAGGGACCTCCTACGAGCAGTACTTC
>TRBD1|.|TRBJ1-3|TRBV28
CASRITYRGRNTIYF
TGTGCCAGCAGGATCACATACAGGGGGCGAAACACCATATATTTT
>TRBD1|.|TRBJ2-5|TRBV7-2
CASSVDRGETQYF
TGTGCCAGCAGCGTAGACAGGGGGGAGACCCAGTACTTC
>TRBD1|.|TRBJ2-7|TRBV29-1
CSVLVRDRGYEQYF
TGCAGCGTCCTTGTCCGGGACAGGGGTTACGAGCAGTACTTC
>TRBD2|.|TRBJ2-7|TRBV6-1
CASHTELAGPYEQYF
TGTGCCAGCCATACCGAACTAGCGGGGCCCTACGAGCAGTACTTC
>.|.|TRBJ1-1|TRBV6-1
CASSESWGRETEAFF
TGTGCCAGCAGTGAAAGTTGGGGAAGGGAAACTGAAGCTTTCTTT
>TRBD1|.|TRBJ2-1|TRBV7-3
CASSLIGGPYNEQFF
TGTGCCAGCAGCTTAATAGGGGGCCCTTACAATGAGCAGTTCTTC
>TRBD1|.|TRBJ1-4|TRBV6-1
CASSEASGGEEKLFF
TGTGCCAGCAGTGAAGCATCAGGGGGAGAAGAAAAACTGTTTTTT
>TRBD1|.|TRBJ2-5|TRBV7-9
CASSYRQGARETQYF
TGTGCCAGCAGCTACAGACAGGGGGCGCGGGAGACCCAGTACTTC
>.|.|TRBJ2-7|TRBV28
CASSFGASSYEQYF
TGTGCCAGCAGTTTTGGGGCGAGCTCCTACGAGCAGTACTTC
>TRBD1|.|TRBJ1-2|TRBV5-8
CASSLDRGLDGYTF
TGTGCCAGCAGCCTGGACAGGGGGTTGGATGGCTACACCTTC
>.|.|TRBJ1-1|TRBV11-1
CASSPKLGVSEAFF
TGTGCCAGCAGCCCCAAGCTGGGAGTCAGTGAAGCTTTCTTT
>.|.|TRBJ2-2|TRBV10-1
CASSEDASVNTGELFF
TGCGCCAGCAGTGAGGACGCTAGCGTAAACACCGGGGAGCTGTTTTTT
>.|.|TRBJ1-4|TRBV6-1
CASSEANWSGGFNEKLFF
TGTGCCAGCAGTGAAGCGAACTGGTCGGGCGGATTTAATGAAAAACTGTTTTTT
>.|.|TRBJ2-3|TRBV11-2
CASSLGGGFGDTQYF
TGTGCCAGCAGCTTAGGGGGTGGGTTCGGAGATACGCAGTATTTT
>TRBD2|.|TRBJ2-1|TRBV29-1
CSALAGAYNEQFF
TGCAGCGCCCTAGCGGGGGCCTACAATGAGCAGTTCTTC
>.|once|TRBJ2-1|TRBV11-3
CASSPAGGVYNEQFF
TGTGCCAGCAGCCCCGCCGGCGGGGTTTACAATGAGCAGTTCTTC
>.|.|TRBJ1-1|TRBV19
CASSIIGRGNRASNTEAFF
TGTGCCAGTAGTATAATAGGTCGGGGGAACAGAGCGTCGAACACTGAAGCTTTCTTT
>TRBD1|once|TRBJ2-2|TRBV7-6
CASSPWTGRNTGELFF
TGTGCCAGCAGCCCCTGGACAGGGAGGAACACCGGGGAGCTGTTTTTT
>.|.|TRBJ2-2|TRBV10-3
CAISEGGHTGELFF
TGTGCCATCAGTGAGGGCGGCCACACCGGGGAGCTGTTTTTT
>.|few|TRBJ2-3|TRBV14
CASSHGSGLGDTQYF
TGTGCCAGCAGCCATGGATCTGGATTGGGGGATACGCAGTATTTT
>.|.|TRBJ2-3|TRBV5-8
CASSSAIQGYTQYF
TGTGCCAGCAGCTCTGCAATTCAGGGGTATACGCAGTATTTT
>.|.|TRBJ2-7|TRBV9
CASSPGSVSSYEQYF
TGTGCCAGCAGCCCAGGCTCGGTGAGCTCCTACGAGCAGTACTTC
>.|.|TRBJ1-1|TRBV4-1
CASSLKASKGATEAFF
TGCGCCAGCAGCCTTAAAGCAAGTAAGGGAGCTACTGAAGCTTTCTTT
>TRBD2|.|TRBJ2-5|TRBV28
CASSLPPAAGGPEREGQETQYF
TGTGCCAGCAGTTTACCACCCGCGGCCGGGGGTCCTGAGCGGGAGGGACAAGAGACCCAGTACTTC
>.|.|TRBJ1-5|TRBV6-1
CASSEFWSASQPQHF
TGTGCCAGCAGTGAATTTTGGAGCGCGTCGCAGCCCCAGCATTTT
>.|.|TRBJ1-1|TRBV6-5
CASSYLPFEAAFF
TGTGCCAGCAGTTACCTGCCGTTCGAGGCAGCTTTCTTT
>.|.|TRBJ2-3|TRBV9
CASSVGEEPSTDTQYF
TGTGCCAGCAGCGTAGGTGAGGAACCTAGCACAGATACGCAGTATTTT
>TRBD1|.|TRBJ1-2|TRBV28
CASTTFPGGHGYTF
TGTGCCAGCACCACGTTCCCAGGGGGCCATGGCTACACCTTC
>TRBD1|.|TRBJ1-2|TRBV2
CASRDGTGPPYGYTF
TGTGCCAGCAGGGACGGGACAGGACCCCCCTATGGCTACACCTTC
>.|.|TRBJ1-3|TRBV27
CASRGDGEFSGNTIYF
TGTGCCAGCAGAGGGGACGGGGAGTTCTCTGGAAACACCATATATTTT
>TRBD1|.|TRBJ2-1|TRBV6-5
CASNQDRSHEQFF
TGTGCCAGCAATCAGGACAGGTCCCATGAGCAGTTCTTC
>.|once|TRBJ2-7|TRBV28
CASSLAGLNYEQYF
TGTGCCAGCAGTTTGGCGGGACTGAACTACGAGCAGTACTTC
>TRBD2|once|TRBJ2-7|TRBV5-1
CASSPETSGRLEQYF
TGCGCCAGCAGCCCCGAGACTAGCGGGAGGCTTGAGCAGTACTTC
>.|.|TRBJ2-7|TRBV4-3
CASRESQGSGYEQYF
TGCGCCAGCAGGGAGTCTCAGGGTTCAGGCTACGAGCAGTACTTC
>.|once|TRBJ2-7|TRBV7-3
CASSLDGGSPYEQYF
TGTGCCAGCAGCTTAGACGGAGGGAGCCCCTACGAGCAGTACTTC
>TRBD1|.|TRBJ2-7|TRBV4-3
CASSLGTGFSYEQYF
TGCGCCAGCAGCCTCGGGACAGGGTTCTCCTACGAGCAGTACTTC
>.|.|TRBJ2-3|TRBV9
CASSPGVRGDTQYF
TGTGCCAGCAGCCCCGGGGTCAGAGGGGATACGCAGTATTTT
>TRBD2|.|TRBJ2-6|TRBV30
CAWSGTGGEWRGANVLTF
TGTGCCTGGAGTGGAACGGGAGGAGAGTGGCGGGGGGCCAACGTCCTGACTTTC
>.|.|TRBJ1-2|TRBV28
CASSLRTPDYGYTF
TGTGCCAGCAGTCTCCGGACACCAGACTATGGCTACACCTTC
>.|.|TRBJ2-5|TRBV2
CASRDQETQYF
TGTGCCAGCAGGGATCAAGAGACCCAGTACTTC
>.|few|TRBJ1-1|TRBV30
CAWSTGMNTEAFF
TGTGCCTGGAGTACGGGGATGAACACTGAAGCTTTCTTT
>.|.|TRBJ1-1|TRBV30
CAWNGGSAMNTEAFF
TGTGCCTGGAATGGGGGATCTGCCATGAACACTGAAGCTTTCTTT
>.|.|TRBJ2-1|TRBV28
CASSSRTVWIPLSFTLNEQFF
TGTGCCAGCAGTTCCAGGACGGTGTGGATACCCCTTTCGTTTACCCTCAATGAGCAGTTCTTC
>TRBD1|.|TRBJ2-5|TRBV9
CASRATGGGLETQYF
TGTGCCAGCAGAGCCACAGGGGGCGGGTTGGAGACCCAGTACTTC
>.|.|TRBJ1-2|TRBV28
CASSRTSLSTF
TGTGCCAGCAGTCGGACATCGCTTTCCACCTTC
>TRBD2|.|TRBJ2-1|TRBV30
CAWRTGTSGYNEQFF
TGTGCCTGGAGAACCGGGACTAGCGGGTACAATGAGCAGTTCTTC
>TRBD2|once|TRBJ2-7|TRBV7-9
CASSPRTSGRGEQYF
TGTGCCAGCAGCCCCCGGACTAGCGGGAGGGGCGAGCAGTACTTC
>.|.|TRBJ2-2|TRBV7-9
CASSLGLTNRELFF
TGTGCCAGCAGCTTGGGGCTTACCAACAGGGAGCTGTTTTTT
>.|.|TRBJ1-5|TRBV19
CASRGASPQHF
TGTGCCAGTAGAGGCGCTTCGCCCCAGCATTTT
>.|.|TRBJ2-3|TRBV27
CASSWTAPSGTQYF
TGTGCCAGCAGTTGGACCGCGCCCAGCGGAACGCAGTATTTT
>.|.|TRBJ1-5|TRBV9
CASSPSDRKNQPQHF
TGTGCCAGCAGTCCGAGCGACAGGAAGAATCAGCCCCAGCATTTT
>.|.|TRBJ2-1|TRBV28
CASIGAGRTYNEQFF
TGTGCCAGCATCGGAGCCGGGAGAACTTACAATGAGCAGTTCTTC
>.|.|TRBJ2-7|TRBV4-1
CASSQGGGYEQYF
TGCGCCAGCAGCCAAGGTGGGGGTTACGAGCAGTACTTC
>.|few|TRBJ1-1|TRBV5-4
CASSFGPEAFF
TGTGCCAGCAGCTTCGGCCCTGAAGCTTTCTTT
>TRBD2|.|TRBJ2-7|TRBV11-2
CASSSGLAFYEQYF
TGTGCCAGCAGCTCAGGACTAGCCTTCTACGAGCAGTACTTC